Presented here are 8 T cell receptor beta chains from one specimen sequenced in a study of cytomegalovirus exposure and HLA in healthy donors. The PCR was carried out with 60 Vbeta primers and 13 Jbeta primers. This table comes from immunoSEQ multiplex PCR, and its TCRdb copy is limited to in-frame clones, with some not included. The data show 150,000 to 200,000 clones, with roughly 70% seen just once and 2.5% to 3% held by the top ten. The sequencing sample was made of PBMCs. These receptors all stem from a woman in her forties or fifties in good health and CMV-seropositive.

The chain has TRBV5-4 and TRBJ2-3; the match to TRBD2 covers 8 bases. The CDR3 has 15 amino acids. Looked up from germline, CDR1 is SGHNT and CDR2 is YYREEE (reference sequence). With 4 bases clipped from V and 1 base from J, the junction kept 5 bases outside the gene matches. The CDR3: CASSLAGVGTDTQYF. For the CDR3, the DNA is TGTGCCAGCAGCCTAGCGGGCGTTGGCACAGATACGCAGTATTTT.

The rearrangement links TRBV18 to TRBJ1-6; D not resolved. This CDR3 is 13 amino acids long. Germline CDR1 KGHSH, CDR2 LQKENI. The ends were cut back, 3 bases at V and 8 bases at J, with 8 bases in the middle. CDR3: CASSPGPDSPLHF. The CDR3 coding sequence is TGTGCCAGCTCACCTGGGCCAGATTCACCCCTCCACTTT.

J is TRBJ2-3 and V is TRBV15; 13 bases fit TRBD2. The germline V gene has CDR1 LNHNV and CDR2 YYDKDF (reference sequence). V shed 3 bases, J shed 5 bases, and the junction held 5 bases outside the gene matches. CDR3 size: 16 residues. The CDR3 DNA is TGTGCCACCAGCAGCACTAGCGGGGGGGCTGGAGATACGCAGTATTTT. It codes for CATSSTSGGAGDTQYF. Complete variable domain (other parts from reference TRBV15 and TRBJ2-3): DAMVIQNPRYQVTQFGKPVTLSCSQTLNHNVMYWYQQKSSQAPKLLFHYYDKDFNNEADTPDNFQSRRPNTSFCFLDIRSPGLGDTAMYLCATSSTSGGAGDTQYFGPGTRLTVL.

The chain carries TRBV5-1 and TRBJ2-1; 7 nucleotides align to TRBD2. In germline, CDR1 is SGHRS, CDR2 YFSETQ. Losses at the gene ends were 0 bases for V and 9 bases for J; bases not matched to a gene: 6. The CDR3 is 14 amino acids. The CDR3 bases are TGCGCCAGCAGCTTGGTAAACGGGGAGGGTGAGCAGTTCTTC. Its protein product is CASSLVNGEGEQFF.

CDR3 amino acids: CASSFSTGGTEAFF. CDR3 DNA sequence: TGCGCCAGCAGCTTTTCAACAGGGGGCACTGAAGCTTTCTTT. This sequence joins TRBV5-1 and TRBJ1-1; 8 positions match TRBD1. Germline lookup yields CDR1 SGHRS and CDR2 YFSETQ. This CDR3 region has 14 residues. The V and J ends lost 2 bases and 4 bases, in that order; junction bases with no gene match: 4.

V and J are TRBV7-7 and TRBJ1-1, with a weak D call TRBD1 (5 bases). V was clipped by 0 bases and J by 1 base, with 21 bases between them. Germline V lookup: CDR1 SSHAT, CDR2 FNYEAQ (reference sequence). This CDR3 spans 19 amino acids. As DNA, the CDR3 is TGTGCCAGCAGCTTAGCTTTAAACAGGTTTGGGCTGACGAACACTGAAGCTTTCTTT. Amino acid sequence: CASSLALNRFGLTNTEAFF. Full variable domain (rest looked up from reference TRBV7-7 and TRBJ1-1): GAGVSQSPRYKVTKRGQDVTLRCDPISSHATLYWYQQALGQGPEFLTYFNYEAQPDKSGLPSDRFSAERPEGSISTLTIQRTEQRDSAMYRCASSLALNRFGLTNTEAFFGQGTRLTVV.

The chain uses TRBV29-1 and TRBJ2-7; D might be TRBD1 (7 bases). The CDR3 length is 12 residues. V was cut by 6 bases and J by 4 bases, with 13 bases left in between. Looked up from germline, CDR1 is SQVTM and CDR2 is ANQGSEA. For the CDR3, the DNA is TGCAGCGTAAAGGGGGCGGGGTACGAGCAGTACTTC. It specifies CSVKGAGYEQYF.

J is TRBJ1-1 and V is TRBV7-8; 11 bases are a match to TRBD1. The germline gives CDR1 SGHVS, CDR2 FQNEAQ. Losses at the gene ends were 2 bases for V and 4 bases for J; bases not matched to a gene: 6. This CDR3 comprises 16 residues. The CDR3 here is CASSLRDRGSVTEAFF. As DNA, the CDR3 is TGTGCCAGCAGCTTACGGGACAGGGGGTCTGTCACTGAAGCTTTCTTT.